The 5 T cell receptor beta chains below come from one sample, sequenced in a study of identical twins. MiXCR, run by TCRdb on the 5' RACE reads, gives a single entry per CDR3 protein. Among some 630,000 distinct CDR3 sequences listed, roughly 7.1% were seen once. These records were also assigned to another study, of yellow fever vaccine responses in identical twins.

Sequencing was done on a sample of PBMCs. Receptors were obtained from a woman in her late teens or twenties in good health.

The CDR3 DNA follows: TGTGCCAGCACCCTAGTGGCTAGCGGGAGTGAGCAGTTCTTC. Its translation is CASTLVASGSEQFF. V usage is TRBV11-2 and J usage is TRBJ2-1, with 10 bases lining up with TRBD2. This CDR3 is 14 amino acids long. V trimming: 7 bases; J trimming: 9 bases; junction bases outside the gene matches: 9. Germline CDR1 SGHAT, CDR2 FQNNGV.

V usage is TRBV3-1 and J usage is TRBJ2-1; TRBD2 agrees at 9 bases. Per germline, CDR1 LGHDT and CDR2 YNNKEL (reference sequence). The trim removed 4 bases at V and 12 bases at J, leaving 7 bases unmatched. This CDR3 has 13 residues. CDR3: CASSLSTSGPQFF. The CDR3 bases are TGTGCCAGCAGCCTATCGACTAGCGGCCCGCAGTTCTTC.

This clonotype was counted between two and nine times. The rearrangement links TRBV6-5 to TRBJ1-2; 7 bases map to TRBD1. The CDR3 contains 15 residues. Germline V gene lookup returns CDR1 MNHEY and CDR2 SVGAGI. After removal of 2 bases from V and 6 bases from J, the junction contained 9 bases not matched to a gene. The CDR3 DNA reads as TGTGCCAGCAGTTACAGGCCGGGACAGCCAAATGGCTACACCTTC. It yields the protein CASSYRPGQPNGYTF.

The chain recombines TRBV4-1 with TRBJ2-5; 11 bases fit TRBD2. The length of the CDR3 is 18 residues. Unmatched junction bases numbered 15, after V lost 4 bases and J lost 5 bases. Germline CDR1 is MGHRA and CDR2 is YSYEKL. For the CDR3, the DNA is TGCGCCAGCAGCCCCAGGGGTCCTAGCGGGGGGCCCCGGGAGACCCAGTACTTC. Translated, it gives CASSPRGPSGGPRETQYF.

This clonotype has only a few counts. The V call is TRBV6-5, the J call TRBJ1-1; 8 nucleotides align to TRBD1. The CDR3 consists of 16 residues. Germline-derived CDR1 and CDR2 are MNHEY and SVGAGI. With V trimmed by 2 bases and J by 0 bases, 5 bases remained unmatched. The CDR3 region is CASSYRTGLMNTEAFF. The CDR3 DNA reads as TGTGCCAGCAGTTACCGGACAGGGCTTATGAACACTGAAGCTTTCTTT.